This T cell receptor (beta chain) was recovered during a study of beta chain features in type 1 diabetes. Turning to the study itself: All samples together contributed 95 million to 110 million sorted cells for examination.

Investigators reverse transcribed all isolated RNA, so they sequenced expressed TCRB transcripts. Clones were read by immunoSEQ multiplex PCR, and TCRdb kept only the in-frame ones, dropping some. The top ten hold roughly 0.019% of the sample, which has roughly 400,000 clones, around 15% seen once. Findings and caveats of the study: PCR might preferentially amplify shorter templates, equally in patients and controls. In comparison with healthy donors, patients had naive, central memory and Treg TCRB repertoires that appeared more similar. For type 1 diabetes patients, VDJ junctions showed fewer insertions and more deletions.

On this clone: The antigen remains undetermined.

The sequenced sample was naive CD4+ T cells from blood. This TCR was recovered from a woman aged 18-35 years in good health.

Here the CDR3 reads CASSSGGEQYF. In nucleotides, the CDR3 is TGTGCCAGCAGCTCGGGGGGCGAGCAGTACTTC. The rearrangement links TRBV11-1 to TRBJ2-7, with 7 positions matching TRBD2. This CDR3 region has 11 residues. The junction had 0 bases not matched to a gene; V was cut back by 4 bases and J by 6 bases. Germline CDR1 is SGHAT and CDR2 is FQDESV (reference sequence). Drawing the rest from reference TRBV11-1 and TRBJ2-7, the complete variable domain is EAEVAQSPRYKITEKSQAVAFWCDPISGHATLYWYRQILGQGPELLVQFQDESVVDDSQLPKDRFSAERLKGVDSTLKIQPAELGDSAMYLCASSSGGEQYFGPGTRLTVT.